Below are 28 T cell receptor beta chains sequenced from a single sample in a study of blood T cells in healthy people across ages. Then a second PCR, running roughly 6 to 12 cycles, was carried out with a sample-barcoded 5' primer and a J-beta primer mix. TCRdb called the 5' RACE reads again in MiXCR, with one record for every CDR3 protein. The table lists fewer than 1,200,000 distinct CDR3 sequences, approximately 25% of them singletons. The same specimen was also included in a second study, on T cells of mothers and their children.

The sample consisted of blood. These receptors were obtained from a girl aged 2-15 years in good health.

In DNA, the CDR3 is TGTGCCAGCAGGGGGACACTGAACACTGAAGCTTTCTTT. This gives the protein CASRGTLNTEAFF. The V gene is TRBV13, the J gene TRBJ1-1, with D tentatively TRBD1 (6 bases). V lost 6 bases and J lost 0, with 8 bases in between. Germline lookup yields CDR1 PRHDT and CDR2 FYEKMQ (reference sequence). This CDR3 is 13 amino acids long. The full variable domain, with the rest looked up from reference TRBV13 and TRBJ1-1, is AAGVIQSPRHLIKEKRETATLKCYPIPRHDTVYWYQQGPGQDPQFLISFYEKMQSDKGSIPDRFSAQQFSDYHSELNMSSLELGDSALYFCASRGTLNTEAFFGQGTRLTVV.

This chain uses TRBV6-5 with TRBJ1-3, with D hard to call. Germline V gives CDR1 MNHEY, CDR2 SVGAGI. There are 14 residues in the CDR3. V was trimmed by 3 bases and J by 4 bases, leaving 10 bases between them. CDR3: CASSYFERGNTIYF. Written as DNA, the CDR3 is TGTGCCAGCAGTTATTTTGAGAGAGGAAACACCATATATTTT.

This clonotype was counted a few times. The CDR3 loop is CSADRGGETQYF. The CDR3, as DNA: TGCAGTGCCGACAGGGGTGGAGAGACCCAGTACTTC. The chain recombines TRBV20-1 with TRBJ2-5, with 8 positions matching TRBD1. The CDR3 loop spans 12 amino acids. Trimming cost V 6 bases and J 4 bases; bases outside gene matches: 4. Looked up from germline, CDR1 is DFQATT and CDR2 is SNEGSKA (reference sequence).

This sequence joins TRBV7-9 and TRBJ1-1; D unresolved. Per the germline V gene, CDR1 is SEHNR and CDR2 is FQNEAQ (reference sequence). V gave up 5 bases and J gave up 6 bases, with 13 bases separating them. The CDR3 has 13 amino acids. The CDR3 DNA reads as TGTGCCAGCAGCACCTCAGGCTCCCCTGAAGCTTTCTTT. Translating it yields CASSTSGSPEAFF.

This clonotype turned up a few times. The chain is built from TRBV29-1 and TRBJ2-3, with TRBD2 matching over 7 bases. The germline gives CDR1 SQVTM, CDR2 ANQGSEA. The CDR3 runs 14 residues. J lost 1 base, V lost 5 bases, and 6 bases had no gene match. The CDR3 region has the DNA TGCAGCGTTACTCTAGCGGATGGCACAGATACGCAGTATTTT. This encodes CSVTLADGTDTQYF.

This chain joins TRBV29-1 and TRBJ2-7; the D gene is possibly TRBD2 (6 bases). Germline CDR1 is SQVTM and CDR2 is ANQGSEA. Deletions cut 6 bases from V and 5 bases from J, with 11 bases between. This CDR3 is 11 amino acids long. The CDR3 reads CSVIRGNEQYV. CDR3 coding DNA: TGCAGCGTGATACGGGGGAACGAGCAGTACGTC.

In its sample, this clonotype was seen a few times. This chain connects TRBV9 to TRBJ2-6; 7 bases are shared with TRBD1. CDR3 length equals 16 residues. The V gene end was trimmed by 4 bases and the J gene end by 4 bases; junction bases not matched to a gene: 8. Germline CDR1 reads SGDLS; CDR2 reads YYNGEE. The CDR3 spells CASSSRDREGANVLTF. Here the CDR3 DNA reads TGTGCCAGCAGCTCCCGTGACAGGGAAGGGGCCAACGTCCTGACTTTC.

The chain couples TRBV3-1 to TRBJ1-2; tentatively, D is TRBD1 (5 bases). Deletions cut 0 bases from V and 8 bases from J, with 22 bases between. The CDR3 has 17 amino acids. The germline gives CDR1 LGHDT, CDR2 YNNKEL (reference sequence). The CDR3 DNA sequence: TGTGCCAGCAGCCAAGACCTCAGGGTGAAGACATCCGGGGGCTACACCTTC. Its protein is CASSQDLRVKTSGGYTF.

CDR3 amino acids: CASQADYNEQFF. The CDR3 nucleotides read TGTGCCAGCCAAGCGGATTACAATGAGCAGTTCTTC. The chain uses TRBV7-9 and TRBJ2-1; a weak D match, TRBD2 (5 bases). V dropped 8 bases and J dropped 4 bases, with 9 bases sitting between them. There are 12 residues in the CDR3. From germline, CDR1 is SEHNR and CDR2 FQNEAQ (reference sequence).

The chain employs TRBV28 and TRBJ2-1, with D possibly matching TRBD1 (5 bases). V lost 6 bases and J 9 bases, leaving 12 bases between the germline ends. The length of the CDR3 is 12 residues. Germline V gene sequence: CDR1 MDHEN, CDR2 SYDVKM. This chain's CDR3 is CASSLGHSEQFF. In nucleotides, the CDR3 is TGTGCCAGCAGCCTTGGACACAGTGAGCAGTTCTTC.

This CDR3 reads CSALSRDRGKLFF. CDR3 DNA sequence: TGCAGTGCTCTCTCCCGGGACAGGGGAAAACTGTTTTTT. V usage is TRBV20-1 and J usage is TRBJ1-4; TRBD1 aligns across 10 bases. The CDR3 is 13 amino acids. V lost 5 bases, J lost 10 bases, and 7 bases stayed unmatched. The germline V gene has CDR1 DFQATT and CDR2 SNEGSKA (reference sequence).

Points on this clonotype: The junction departs from the called germline gene at one end, perhaps through a read error. The V call is TRBV5-1, the J call TRBJ1-4; 8 nucleotides align to TRBD1. The germline gives CDR1 SGHRS, CDR2 YFSETQ. This CDR3 contains 14 residues. The CDR3 sequence is CACSFRGPNEKLFF. CDR3 DNA sequence: TGCGCCTGCAGCTTCAGGGGGCCGAATGAAAAACTGTTTTTT.

The chain joins TRBV15 to TRBJ1-4, with D perhaps matching TRBD1 (6 bases). CDR3 length equals 16 residues. The germline V and J ends were trimmed by 1 base and 8 bases, with 17 bases remaining between them. Per the germline V gene, CDR1 is LNHNV and CDR2 is YYDKDF (reference sequence). The CDR3: CATSRVREGVGEKLFF. The DNA of the CDR3 is TGTGCCACCAGCAGAGTAAGGGAGGGGGTAGGGGAAAAACTGTTTTTT.

The V and J genes are TRBV20-1 and TRBJ2-5; no firm D call. The CDR3 sequence is 13 residues long. Germline lookup yields CDR1 DFQATT and CDR2 SNEGSKA (reference sequence). Trimming left V 2 bases short and J 1 base short, with 8 bases between. The DNA for the CDR3 is TGCAGTGCTAGATTTCTCAGCCAAGAGACCCAGTACTTC. Its protein is CSARFLSQETQYF.

This chain joins TRBV20-1 and TRBJ2-1; tentative D call: TRBD1 (5 bases). The CDR3 runs to 16 residues. The germline gives CDR1 DFQATT, CDR2 SNEGSKA (reference sequence). The V end was cut by 0 bases, the J end by 0 bases, with 12 bases between. CDR3 region: CSARDSRVPSYNEQFF. Written as DNA, the CDR3 is TGCAGTGCTAGAGATAGCAGGGTCCCCTCCTACAATGAGCAGTTCTTC.

This clonotype was counted between two and nine times. The chain is built from TRBV27 and TRBJ2-5; D possibly corresponds to TRBD2 (5 bases). Germline CDR1 reads MNHEY; CDR2 reads SMNVEV (reference sequence). The CDR3 totals 13 residues. The V end was cut by 3 bases, the J end by 5 bases, with 10 bases between. This CDR3 reads CASSFLPGETQYF. The CDR3 nucleotides are TGTGCCAGCAGTTTTCTTCCGGGGGAGACCCAGTACTTC.

This clonotype was observed a few times. V usage is TRBV3-1 and J usage is TRBJ1-1, with D tentatively TRBD1 (6 bases). Germline assignment: CDR1 LGHDT and CDR2 YNNKEL (reference sequence). This CDR3 region has 14 residues. The V end was cut by 4 bases, the J end by 9 bases, with 18 bases between. The CDR3 nucleotides are TGTGCCAGCAGCCCTTATGCAGGGGTCGGAAAAGCTTTCTTT. It translates to CASSPYAGVGKAFF. Drawing the rest from reference TRBV3-1 and TRBJ1-1, the complete variable domain is DTAVSQTPKYLVTQMGNDKSIKCEQNLGHDTMYWYKQDSKKFLKIMFSYNNKELIINETVPNRFSPKSPDKAHLNLHINSLELGDSAVYFCASSPYAGVGKAFFGQGTRLTVV.

Only one count was recorded for this clonotype. One end of the junction varies from germline; a read error may be responsible. The chain combines TRBV3-1 with TRBJ2-5, with TRBD2 identical over 9 bases. The CDR3 length is 19 residues. Germline CDR1 LGHDT, CDR2 YNNKEL (reference sequence). The CDR3 bases are TGTGCCAGCAGCCAAATGCTGTGGGGGACCGCTAGCGGGACAGAGATCCAGTACTTC. The encoded protein is CASSQMLWGTASGTEIQYF.

The chain carries TRBV29-1 and TRBJ2-5; D not resolved. The J call may be in error: the DNA end matches TRBJ2-7 better. CDR1 SQVTM and CDR2 ANQGSEA come from the germline V gene. The CDR3 is 13 amino acids. The CDR3 region has the DNA TGCAGCGTTTTAATACTCCCCAGTTACGAGCAGTACTTC. It codes for CSVLILPSYEQYF.

This clonotype was detected a few times. This rearrangement joins TRBV12-3 or TRBV12-4 to TRBJ1-1, with 9 bases aligning to TRBD1. V trimming: 7 bases; J trimming: 2 bases; junction bases outside the gene matches: 11. The CDR3 is 16 residues long. The CDR3 coding sequence is TGTGCCAGCATCGACTTCACAGGGGGCGTAAACACTGAAGCTTTCTTT. Its translation: CASIDFTGGVNTEAFF.

This rearrangement joins TRBV25-1 to TRBJ1-1; tentative D call: TRBD1 (5 bases). Trimming removed 6 bases from V and 0 bases from J, with 14 bases in between. Germline loops: CDR1 MGHDK, CDR2 SYGVNS. The CDR3 spans 15 residues. CDR3: CASSWDSLMNTEAFF. CDR3 bases: TGTGCCAGCAGCTGGGACTCCTTAATGAACACTGAAGCTTTCTTT.

This chain links TRBV29-1 with TRBJ2-2; D gene ambiguous. Germline V gene sequence: CDR1 SQVTM, CDR2 ANQGSEA. The CDR3 totals 12 residues. Trimming shortened V by 6 bases and J by 5 bases, and 10 bases separated the two germline ends. In nucleotides, the CDR3 is TGCAGCGTCCGTATCCCTACCGGGGAGCTGTTTTTT. Protein product: CSVRIPTGELFF.

V usage is TRBV9 and J usage is TRBJ2-3; a possible D gene is TRBD2 (5 bases). V dropped 0 bases and J dropped 2 bases, with 10 bases sitting between them. The CDR3 extends over 15 amino acids. Germline lookup yields CDR1 SGDLS and CDR2 YYNGEE. As DNA, the CDR3 is TGTGCCAGCAGCGTAGCGGACTGGGCCACAGATACGCAGTATTTT. Amino acids: CASSVADWATDTQYF. The full variable domain, in which reference TRBV9 and TRBJ2-3 provide the parts outside the CDR3, is DSGVTQTPKHLITATGQRVTLRCSPRSGDLSVYWYQQSLDQGLQFLIQYYNGEERAKGNILERFSAQQFPDLHSELNLSSLELGDSALYFCASSVADWATDTQYFGPGTRLTVL.

This chain connects TRBV12-3 or TRBV12-4 to TRBJ1-1, with D possibly TRBD1 on 6 matching bases. The CDR3 extends over 12 amino acids. The ends were cut back, 3 bases at V and 11 bases at J, with 13 bases in the middle. DNA for the CDR3: TGTGCCAGCAGTTTCTCCCCAGGGGATGCTTTCTTT. Protein: CASSFSPGDAFF.

The chain joins TRBV11-2 to TRBJ2-2; D is unclear. The V and J ends lost 5 bases and 8 bases respectively, with 15 bases between them. Per germline, CDR1 SGHAT and CDR2 FQNNGV. This CDR3 has 14 amino acids. The CDR3 sequence is CASSQTMSGGELFF. The DNA of the CDR3 is TGTGCCAGCAGCCAAACAATGTCTGGGGGGGAGCTGTTTTTT.

V and J are TRBV28 and TRBJ2-5, with 8 positions matching TRBD1. The tail of the sequence fits TRBJ2-7 better, so the J call may be wrong. This CDR3 region has 15 residues. The germline gives CDR1 MDHEN, CDR2 SYDVKM. The CDR3 reads CASSPRTGKDGEQYF. The DNA for the CDR3 is TGTGCCAGCAGTCCCAGGACAGGGAAGGATGGCGAGCAGTACTTC.

CDR3 in DNA: TGTGCCAGCAGCTTAGCGACCTTCGGGACCCAGTACTTC. This gives the protein CASSLATFGTQYF. The chain carries TRBV11-2 and TRBJ2-5; D remains ambiguous. Germline CDR1 is SGHAT and CDR2 is FQNNGV. The CDR3 totals 13 residues. With 1 base removed from V and 7 bases from J, the gap between germline ends came to 10 bases.

Only one count was recorded for this clonotype. The V gene is TRBV12-3 or TRBV12-4, the J gene TRBJ1-4, with D uncertain. V was cut by 7 bases and J by 0 bases, with 18 bases left in between. The CDR3 is 17 amino acids. The CDR3 DNA is TGTGCCAGCACGGACTCGAAAGATATACCAACTAATGAAAAACTGTTTTTT. It codes for CASTDSKDIPTNEKLFF.